This T cell receptor (beta chain) was sequenced in a study of blood T cells in healthy people across ages. The second PCR ran about 6 to 11 cycles with a sample-barcoded 5' primer and J-beta primers. TCRdb re-derived calls from the 5' RACE reads in MiXCR, one entry per CDR3 protein. The table records over 1.5 million distinct CDR3 sequences, around half of them present only once. As regards this clonotype: What it recognizes is unknown.

Overall study findings and caveats: Researchers report that TCR beta diversity correlated strongly with naive T cell percentage. The study regarded diversity estimates from one million T cells as underestimates. It was the long-lived donors that had more naive CD4+ cells and higher diversity than aged donors.

Germline values: CDR1 SQVTM, CDR2 ANQGSEA. V was shortened by 7 bases and J by 1 base, with 18 bases between the two germline ends. The CDR3 covers 15 residues. The chain recombines TRBV29-1 with TRBJ2-3; D is perhaps TRBD1 or TRBD2 (6 bases each). This TCR was sampled from a woman in her forties in good health. The sample taken for sequencing was blood. The CDR3 loop reads CSAVGGGRGTDTQYF. The CDR3 nucleotides read TGCAGCGCCGTAGGAGGGGGGCGGGGCACAGATACGCAGTATTTT.